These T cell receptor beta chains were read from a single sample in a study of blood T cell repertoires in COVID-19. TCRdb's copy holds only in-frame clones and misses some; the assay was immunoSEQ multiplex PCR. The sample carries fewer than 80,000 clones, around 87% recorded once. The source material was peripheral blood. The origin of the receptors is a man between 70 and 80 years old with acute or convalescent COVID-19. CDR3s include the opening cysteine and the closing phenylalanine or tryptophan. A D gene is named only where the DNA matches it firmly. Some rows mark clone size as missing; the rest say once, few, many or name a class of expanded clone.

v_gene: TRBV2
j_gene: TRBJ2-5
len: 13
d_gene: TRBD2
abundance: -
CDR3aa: CASTGRGGETQYF
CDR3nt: TGTGCCAGCACAGGACGGGGGGGCGAGACCCAGTACTTC

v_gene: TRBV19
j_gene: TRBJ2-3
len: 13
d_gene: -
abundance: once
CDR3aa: CASRDSSTDTQYF
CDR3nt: TGTGCCAGTAGGGACAGCAGCACAGATACGCAGTATTTT

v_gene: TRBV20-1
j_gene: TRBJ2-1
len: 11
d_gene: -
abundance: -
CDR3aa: CSAVKSSQQFF
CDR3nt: TGCAGTGCGGTAAAATCGAGCCAGCAGTTCTTC

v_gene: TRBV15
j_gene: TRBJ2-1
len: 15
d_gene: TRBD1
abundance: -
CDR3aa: CATSSEGAPNSEQFF
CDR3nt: TGTGCCACCAGCAGCGAGGGGGCTCCCAACAGTGAGCAGTTCTTC

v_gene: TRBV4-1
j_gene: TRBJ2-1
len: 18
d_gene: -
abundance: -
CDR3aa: CASSQGRDLPTDYNEQFF
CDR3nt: TGCGCCAGCAGCCAGGGGCGGGACCTCCCCACTGATTACAATGAGCAGTTCTTC

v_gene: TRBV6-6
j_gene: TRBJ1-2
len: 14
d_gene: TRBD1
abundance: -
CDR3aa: CASSFVEQGYGYTF
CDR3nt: TGTGCCAGCAGTTTTGTGGAACAGGGGTATGGCTACACCTTC

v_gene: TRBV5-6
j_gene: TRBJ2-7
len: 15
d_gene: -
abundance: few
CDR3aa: CASSGTGLNSYEQYF
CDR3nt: TGTGCCAGCAGCGGTACAGGTCTGAACTCCTACGAGCAGTACTTC

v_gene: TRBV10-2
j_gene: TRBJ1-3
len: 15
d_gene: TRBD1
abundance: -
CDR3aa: CASMNRGRSGNTIYF
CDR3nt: TGCGCCAGCATGAACAGGGGGCGGTCTGGAAACACCATATATTTT

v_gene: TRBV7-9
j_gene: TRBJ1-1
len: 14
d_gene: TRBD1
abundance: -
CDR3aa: CASSIQGMNTEAFF
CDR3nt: TGTGCCAGCAGCATACAGGGGATGAACACTGAAGCTTTCTTT

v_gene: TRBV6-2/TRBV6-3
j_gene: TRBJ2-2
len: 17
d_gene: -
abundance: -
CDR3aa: CASSYSWQAANTGELFF
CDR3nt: TGTGCCAGCAGTTACTCGTGGCAGGCCGCGAACACCGGGGAGCTGTTTTTT

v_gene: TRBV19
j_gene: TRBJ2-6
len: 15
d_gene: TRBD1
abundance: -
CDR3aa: CASSVTGVGANVLTF
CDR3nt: TGTGCCAGTAGTGTGACAGGGGTCGGGGCCAACGTCCTGACTTTC

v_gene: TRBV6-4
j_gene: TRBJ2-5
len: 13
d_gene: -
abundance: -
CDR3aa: CASSDSRGETQYF
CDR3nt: TGTGCCAGCAGTGACTCACGGGGTGAGACCCAGTACTTC

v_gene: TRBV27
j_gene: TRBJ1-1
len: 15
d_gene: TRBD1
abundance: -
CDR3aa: CASSRPGQGSTEAFF
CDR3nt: TGTGCCAGCAGCCGACCGGGACAGGGGTCGACTGAAGCTTTCTTT

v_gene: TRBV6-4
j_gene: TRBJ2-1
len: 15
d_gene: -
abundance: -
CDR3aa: CASSLTGSSYNEQFF
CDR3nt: TGTGCCAGCAGTCTAACAGGGAGTTCCTACAATGAGCAGTTCTTC

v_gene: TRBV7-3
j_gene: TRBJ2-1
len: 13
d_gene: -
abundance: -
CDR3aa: CASSPSRETEQFF
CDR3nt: TGTGCCAGCAGCCCGTCGCGGGAAACTGAGCAGTTCTTC

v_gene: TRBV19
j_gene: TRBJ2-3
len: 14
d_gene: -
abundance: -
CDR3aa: CASSIGASTDTQYF
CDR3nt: TGTGCCAGTAGTATAGGCGCGTCCACAGATACGCAGTATTTT

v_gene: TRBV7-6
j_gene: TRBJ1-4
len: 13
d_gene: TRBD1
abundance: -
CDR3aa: CASSGTAKEKLFF
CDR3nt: TGTGCCAGTTCCGGGACAGCGAAGGAAAAACTGTTTTTT

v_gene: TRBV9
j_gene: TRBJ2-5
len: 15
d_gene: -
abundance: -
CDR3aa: CASSDGASNLETQYF
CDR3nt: TGTGCCAGCAGCGATGGAGCTAGTAATTTGGAGACCCAGTACTTC

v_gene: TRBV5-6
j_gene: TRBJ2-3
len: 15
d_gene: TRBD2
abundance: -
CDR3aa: CASSLGLAGGRTQYF
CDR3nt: TGTGCCAGCAGCCTGGGACTAGCGGGGGGGCGTACGCAGTATTTT

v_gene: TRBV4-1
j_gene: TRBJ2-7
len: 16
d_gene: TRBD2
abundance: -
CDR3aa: CASSQVGSGDSYEQYF
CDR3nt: TGCGCCAGCAGCCAAGTCGGAAGCGGGGACTCCTACGAGCAGTACTTC

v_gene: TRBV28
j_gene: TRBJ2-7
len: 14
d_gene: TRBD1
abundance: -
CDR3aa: CASSLTGGIYEQYF
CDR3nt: TGTGCCAGCAGTTTAACAGGGGGCATTTACGAGCAGTACTTC

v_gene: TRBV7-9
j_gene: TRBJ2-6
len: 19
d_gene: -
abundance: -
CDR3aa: CASSLVWVRGASGANVLTF
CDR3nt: TGTGCCAGCAGCTTAGTGTGGGTCAGGGGGGCCTCTGGGGCCAACGTCCTGACTTTC

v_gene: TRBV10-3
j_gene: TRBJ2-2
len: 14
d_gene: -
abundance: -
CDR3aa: CAIGGGGNSGELFF
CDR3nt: TGTGCCATTGGGGGCGGGGGTAACTCCGGGGAGCTGTTTTTT

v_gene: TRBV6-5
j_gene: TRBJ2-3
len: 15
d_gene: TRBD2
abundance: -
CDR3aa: CASRPRGGGRDTQYF
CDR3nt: TGTGCCAGCAGACCACGGGGCGGGGGTAGAGATACGCAGTATTTT

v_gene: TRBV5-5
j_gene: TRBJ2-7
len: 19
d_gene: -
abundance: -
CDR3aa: CASSPSGRPTTARFTRQYF
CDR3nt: TGTGCCAGCAGCCCAAGCGGTCGGCCTACCACCGCCCGTTTCACGAGACAGTACTTC

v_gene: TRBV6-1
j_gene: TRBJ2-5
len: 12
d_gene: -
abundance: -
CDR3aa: CASSEALSKQYF
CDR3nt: TGTGCCAGCAGTGAAGCGCTAAGCAAGCAGTACTTC

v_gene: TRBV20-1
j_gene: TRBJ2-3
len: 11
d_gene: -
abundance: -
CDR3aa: CSAPTRGTQYF
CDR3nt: TGCAGTGCTCCCACCCGCGGTACGCAGTATTTT

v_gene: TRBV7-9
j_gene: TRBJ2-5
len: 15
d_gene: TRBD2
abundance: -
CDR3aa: CASRGGLAGLETQYF
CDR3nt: TGTGCCAGCAGGGGTGGACTAGCGGGATTAGAGACCCAGTACTTC

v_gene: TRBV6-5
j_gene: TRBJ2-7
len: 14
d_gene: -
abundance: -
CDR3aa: CASSKKAGPYEQYF
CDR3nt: TGTGCCAGCAGCAAAAAGGCAGGGCCCTACGAGCAGTACTTC

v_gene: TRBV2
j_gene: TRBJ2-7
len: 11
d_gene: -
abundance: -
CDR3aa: CASTQANEQYF
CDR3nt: TGTGCCAGCACACAGGCTAACGAGCAGTACTTC

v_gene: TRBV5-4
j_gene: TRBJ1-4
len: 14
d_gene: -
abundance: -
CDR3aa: CASSSGRDNEKLFF
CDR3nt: TGTGCCAGCAGCTCGGGCAGGGATAATGAAAAACTGTTTTTT

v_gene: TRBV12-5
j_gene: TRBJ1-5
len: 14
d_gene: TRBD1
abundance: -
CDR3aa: CASGLGTGNQPQHF
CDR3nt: TGTGCTAGTGGTTTGGGGACAGGGAATCAGCCCCAGCATTTT

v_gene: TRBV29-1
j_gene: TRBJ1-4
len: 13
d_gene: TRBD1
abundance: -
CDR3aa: CSVATGGKEKLFF
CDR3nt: TGCAGCGTTGCGACAGGGGGTAAAGAAAAACTGTTTTTT

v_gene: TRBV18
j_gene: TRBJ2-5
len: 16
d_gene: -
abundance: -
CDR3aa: CASSPNLPPTGETQYF
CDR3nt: TGTGCCAGCTCACCCAATTTACCTCCCACCGGGGAGACCCAGTACTTC

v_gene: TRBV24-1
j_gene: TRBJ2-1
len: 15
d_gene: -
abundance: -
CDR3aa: CATSDSPTDYNEQFF
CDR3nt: TGTGCCACCAGTGATTCCCCGACAGATTACAATGAGCAGTTCTTC

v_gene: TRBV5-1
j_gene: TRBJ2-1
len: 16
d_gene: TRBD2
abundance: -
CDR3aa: CASSSMTSGGYNEQFF
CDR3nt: TGCGCCAGCAGCTCTATGACTAGCGGGGGCTACAATGAGCAGTTCTTC

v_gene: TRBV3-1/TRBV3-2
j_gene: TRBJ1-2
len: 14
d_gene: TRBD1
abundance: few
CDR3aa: CASSDRGREYGYTF
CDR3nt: TGTGCCAGCAGCGACAGGGGACGCGAGTATGGCTACACCTTC

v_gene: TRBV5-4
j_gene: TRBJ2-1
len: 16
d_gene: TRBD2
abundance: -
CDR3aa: CASSLPGTKLVNEQFF
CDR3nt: TGTGCCAGCAGCCTCCCCGGGACTAAGTTGGTGAATGAGCAGTTCTTC

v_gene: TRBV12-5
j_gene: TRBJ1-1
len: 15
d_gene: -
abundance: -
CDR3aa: CASGLVTRGSAEAFF
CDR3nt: TGTGCTAGTGGTTTGGTTACAAGGGGCAGTGCTGAAGCTTTCTTT

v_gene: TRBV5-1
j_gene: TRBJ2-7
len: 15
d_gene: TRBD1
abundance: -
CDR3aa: CASSYNTGTAYEQYF
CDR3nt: TGCGCCAGCAGCTACAATACTGGGACAGCCTACGAGCAGTACTTC

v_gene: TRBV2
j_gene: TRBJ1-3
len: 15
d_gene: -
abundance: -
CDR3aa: CASSNGQLAGNTIYF
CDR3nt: TGTGCCAGCAGTAACGGACAGTTAGCTGGAAACACCATATATTTT

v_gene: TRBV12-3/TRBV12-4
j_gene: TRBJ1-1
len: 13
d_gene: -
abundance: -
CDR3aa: CASSPKLVPEAFF
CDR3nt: TGTGCCAGCAGCCCTAAGCTTGTCCCTGAAGCTTTCTTT

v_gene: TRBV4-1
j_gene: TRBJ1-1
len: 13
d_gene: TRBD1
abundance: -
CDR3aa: CASSQDRDRGAFF
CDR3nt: TGCGCCAGCAGCCAAGATCGGGACAGGGGAGCTTTCTTT

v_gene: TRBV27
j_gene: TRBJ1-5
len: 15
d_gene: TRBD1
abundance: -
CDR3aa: CASTAGQGLGQPQHF
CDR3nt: TGTGCCAGCACCGCGGGACAGGGACTAGGTCAGCCCCAGCATTTT

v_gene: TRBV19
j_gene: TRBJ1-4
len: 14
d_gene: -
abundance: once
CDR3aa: CASSTQGINEKLFF
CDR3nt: TGTGCCAGTAGTACCCAGGGGATTAATGAAAAACTGTTTTTT